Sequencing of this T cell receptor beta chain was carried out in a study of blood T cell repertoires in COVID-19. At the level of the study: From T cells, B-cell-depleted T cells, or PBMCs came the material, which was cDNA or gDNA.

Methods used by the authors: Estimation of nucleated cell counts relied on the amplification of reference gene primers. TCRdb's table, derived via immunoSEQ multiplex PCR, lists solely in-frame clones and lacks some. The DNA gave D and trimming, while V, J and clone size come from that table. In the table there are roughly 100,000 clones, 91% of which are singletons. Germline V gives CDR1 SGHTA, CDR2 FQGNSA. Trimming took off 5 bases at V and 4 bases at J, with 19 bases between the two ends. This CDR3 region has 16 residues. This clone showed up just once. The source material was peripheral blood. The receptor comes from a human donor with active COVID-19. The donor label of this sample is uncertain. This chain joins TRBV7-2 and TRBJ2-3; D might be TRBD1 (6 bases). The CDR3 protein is CASSPSLSQGSDTQYF. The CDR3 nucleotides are TGTGCCAGCAGCCCTAGCCTCTCACAGGGTTCAGATACGCAGTATTTT.